This T cell receptor (beta chain) was observed in a study of CD8 T cells in Susac syndrome. The multiple sclerosis controls comprised treatment-naive patients whose relapsing-remitting disease was stable or active. The CD8+ and CD4+ T cells were isolated magnetically using a negative isolation approach, whereas the TEMRA cells were enriched by FACS. V was pared by 3 bases and J by 6 bases, with 23 bases between. The CDR3 consists of 17 residues. Germline assignment: CDR1 SNHLY and CDR2 FYNNEI. In regard to this clonotype: Its antigen is unidentified.

Reverse transcription of about 0.5 to 1 ug RNA used random hexamers. With immunoSEQ multiplex PCR, TCR beta CDR3 was amplified across 54 Vbeta and 13 Jbeta. TCRdb re-called the immunoSEQ multiplex PCR reads with MiXCR, one entry per CDR3 protein. The profile shows about 200,000 distinct CDR3 sequences, 80% to 95% of them singletons. General study results and limits: The study's TCR sequencing and HLA analysis covered a relatively small number of individuals, and the study acknowledged this.

The chain carries TRBV2 and TRBJ1-2; D perhaps matches TRBD1 (6 bases). The specimen was CD8+ T cells from PBMCs. This receptor was identified in a human donor with multiple sclerosis. CDR3 coding DNA: TGTGCCAGCAGTGACACCCCACAGGGCTCCATTTTACATGGCTACACCTTC. Protein product: CASSDTPQGSILHGYTF.